The T cell receptor (beta chain) described here comes from a study of blood T cell repertoires in COVID-19. Study in general: Acute and convalescent COVID-19 specimens originated in the United States, Italy and Spain. PBMCs, B-cell-depleted T cells, or T cells were the source of the cDNA or gDNA that made up the material.

This clone showed up just once. The V gene's germline CDR1 is SNHLY and CDR2 FYNNEI. The V end lost 6 bases, the J end lost 0 bases, and 6 bases lay between the germline ends. This CDR3 region has 12 residues. Authors' processing steps: Amplified reference gene primers provided the basis for estimating nucleated cell counts. Repertoires were generated with immunoSEQ multiplex PCR, while TCRdb's copy carries only in-frame clones and drops some. V and J calls and clone size follow that table, whereas D and trimming were derived from the DNA. The sample includes fewer than 85,000 clones, around 80% seen only once; the top ten take around 27%.

The sample consisted of peripheral blood. J is TRBJ2-7 and V is TRBV2, with D unclear. The origin of this receptor is a woman aged 80 or older with active or convalescent COVID-19. The CDR3 reads CASRADSYEQYF. The CDR3 coding sequence is TGTGCCAGCAGGGCAGACTCCTACGAGCAGTACTTC.